These 8 T cell receptor beta chains came from one sample sequenced in a study of shared T cell receptors in the human thymus. Using immunoSEQ multiplex PCR, the repertoire was profiled, and TCRdb retains in-frame clones only, with some absent. The sample lists hundreds of thousands of clones, 87% occurring once. The same data also went into a second study, on human thymus T cells.

Material: thymocytes. Source of these receptors: a boy in the first two years of life with a congenital heart defect.

The rearrangement uses TRBV7-2 and TRBJ1-5, with 9 bases identical to TRBD1. The CDR3 length is 15 residues. The V segment lost 2 bases and the J segment 7 bases; nucleotides outside the gene matches: 6. Per germline, CDR1 SGHTA and CDR2 FQGNSA. The CDR3 reads CASSLSGQGWQPQHF. The CDR3 DNA reads TGTGCCAGCAGCTTATCCGGACAGGGGTGGCAGCCCCAGCATTTT.

V gene TRBV11-3 combines with J gene TRBJ2-1, with D tentatively TRBD2 (6 bases). Per the germline V gene, CDR1 is SGHNT and CDR2 is YENEEA. The CDR3 loop spans 14 amino acids. The V and J ends lost 1 base and 5 bases respectively, with 9 bases between them. CDR3 residues: CASSLAGGNNEQFF. CDR3 nucleotides: TGTGCCAGCAGCTTAGCGGGCGGGAACAATGAGCAGTTCTTC. The entire variable domain, with the rest obtained from reference TRBV11-3 and TRBJ2-1, is as follows: EAGVVQSPRYKIIEKKQPVAFWCNPISGHNTLYWYLQNLGQGPELLIRYENEEAVDDSQLPKDRFSAERLKGVDSTLKIQPAELGDSAVYLCASSLAGGNNEQFFGPGTRLTVL.

J is TRBJ2-5 and V is TRBV16; D is undetermined. The CDR3 runs 13 residues. CDR1 and CDR2 (germline): KGHSY, FQNENV. Trimming cost V 6 bases and J 5 bases, with 13 bases left between them. CDR3 region: CASSDPRRETQYF. CDR3 nucleotide sequence: TGTGCCAGCAGTGATCCAAGGCGGGAGACCCAGTACTTC.

V usage is TRBV28 and J usage is TRBJ2-7; a weak D match, TRBD2 (5 bases). CDR3 length: 16 amino acids. Germline V gene sequence: CDR1 MDHEN, CDR2 SYDVKM. Between the trimmed V and J ends, which lost 6 bases and 7 bases, there was a span of 25 bases. The CDR3 region is CASSPTKKRPPGEQYF. DNA of the CDR3: TGTGCCAGCAGCCCCACTAAAAAGCGGCCCCCCGGGGAGCAGTACTTC.

This chain uses TRBV28 with TRBJ2-2; TRBD1 aligns across 7 bases. Trimming at V came to 5 bases and at J to 4 bases, leaving 4 bases not matched to a gene. CDR3 length equals 14 residues. Looked up from germline, CDR1 is MDHEN and CDR2 is SYDVKM. The chain's CDR3 is CASSMTGITGELFF. For the CDR3, the DNA is TGTGCCAGCAGTATGACAGGGATCACCGGGGAGCTGTTTTTT.

The chain recombines TRBV28 with TRBJ1-5, with 7 bases fitting TRBD1. The germline CDR1 and CDR2 sequences are MDHEN and SYDVKM. The CDR3 spans 15 residues. With V trimmed by 5 bases and J by 1 base, 5 bases remained unmatched. The CDR3 sequence: CASSTGAGSNQPQHF. The CDR3 coding sequence is TGTGCCAGCAGTACAGGGGCGGGGAGCAATCAGCCCCAGCATTTT.

The chain carries TRBV28 and TRBJ1-1, with D perhaps TRBD1 (6 bases). Trimming left V 6 bases short and J 5 bases short, with 16 bases between. Germline V gene lookup returns CDR1 MDHEN and CDR2 SYDVKM. The CDR3 runs to 14 residues. This CDR3 reads CASSSGHTKTEAFF. The CDR3 DNA reads as TGTGCCAGCAGCTCGGGACACACGAAGACTGAAGCTTTCTTT.

The J gene is TRBJ1-2, the V gene TRBV5-4, with D unclear. The length of the CDR3 is 13 residues. V lost 1 base and J lost 6, with 10 bases in between. CDR1 and CDR2 (germline): SGHNT, YYREEE (reference sequence). CDR3 nucleotide sequence: TGTGCCAGCAGCTTGTGGATGGAGGATGGCTACACCTTC. Translation gives CASSLWMEDGYTF.